The 16 T cell receptor beta chains below come from one sample, sequenced in a study of neurological immune-mediated disorders. From the 5' RACE reads, TCRdb called clonotypes with MiXCR, one entry per CDR3 protein. The data hold under 90,000 distinct CDR3 sequences, with under 13% observed a single time. The specimen sequenced was PBMCs. All receptors derive from a man aged 35-49 years in good health.

The chain recombines TRBV27 with TRBJ1-1; 8 bases are a match to TRBD1. Germline trimming cut 8 bases from V and 11 bases from J; bases unmatched to any gene: 10. Germline V gives CDR1 MNHEY, CDR2 SMNVEV (reference sequence). CDR3 length: 12 amino acids. The CDR3 is CASLNQGAQAFF. The CDR3 DNA sequence: TGTGCCAGCCTTAATCAGGGGGCGCAGGCTTTCTTT.

About this clonotype itself: A read error is possible here, since a much larger clone lies one base away. This chain links TRBV5-5 with TRBJ2-1; D is uncertain. V was cut by 1 base and J by 13 bases, with 9 bases left in between. This CDR3 is 11 amino acids long. From germline, CDR1 is SGHKS and CDR2 YYEKEE (reference sequence). CDR3: CASSLSVDQFF. In DNA form, the CDR3 reads TGTGCCAGCAGCTTGAGCGTGGACCAGTTCTTC.

This clonotype was counted many times. The V gene is TRBV6-1, the J gene TRBJ2-3; D is perhaps TRBD2 (6 bases). V was pared by 4 bases and J by 9 bases, with 11 bases between. The CDR3 has 12 residues. CDR1 and CDR2 from the germline V gene are MNHNS and SASEGT. CDR3 in DNA: TGTGCCAGCAGTGGACTAGAATCCACGCAGTATTTT. Residues: CASSGLESTQYF.

This clonotype was recorded many times. The chain recombines TRBV7-9 with TRBJ2-1; 7 bases align to TRBD1. Germline CDR1 and CDR2: SEHNR and FQNEAQ (reference sequence). The CDR3 is 14 amino acids. V lost 5 bases and J lost 1; bases outside the gene matches: 2. The CDR3 region is CASSVTGSYNEQFF. The CDR3 DNA reads as TGTGCCAGCAGCGTGACAGGGTCCTACAATGAGCAGTTCTTC.

In its sample, this clonotype was seen many times. The rearrangement joins TRBV30 to TRBJ1-1; perhaps TRBD1 as D (5 bases). CDR1 is GTSNPN and CDR2 is SVGIG in the germline V gene (reference sequence). Trimming stripped 8 bases from V and 6 bases from J, with 16 bases between. The CDR3 spans 12 residues. CDR3 DNA sequence: TGTGCCACGGAGAGGGGCGGATCTGAAGCTTTCTTT. Encoded protein: CATERGGSEAFF.

This chain links TRBV2 with TRBJ1-6, with unresolved D. Trimming stripped 2 bases from V and 13 bases from J, with 18 bases between. In germline, CDR1 is SNHLY, CDR2 FYNNEI. This CDR3 comprises 15 residues. The CDR3 loop is CASSEFEERYCPLHF. DNA for the CDR3: TGTGCCAGCAGTGAATTTGAGGAACGATATTGTCCCCTCCACTTT.

The table lists this clonotype with a count of one. The germline gene is not matched at one end of the junction; a read error may be the cause. The chain recombines TRBV11-2 with TRBJ2-1; D gene uncertain. In germline, CDR1 is SGHAT, CDR2 FQNNGV. The length of the CDR3 is 13 residues. CDR3 nucleotide sequence: TGCGCCAGCATCAGCCAAACTCACAATGAGCAGTTCTTC. It codes for CASISQTHNEQFF.

This clonotype was counted at least ten times. The chain links TRBV12-3 or TRBV12-4 to TRBJ2-7; D remains ambiguous. The CDR3 has 14 amino acids. Trimming took 5 bases from V and 5 from J, leaving 16 bases between them. For the CDR3, the DNA is TGTGCCAGCAGTCCCCAGGACCTGAGTCACGAGCAGTACTTC. Amino acids: CASSPQDLSHEQYF.

This clonotype was picked up many times. The chain recombines TRBV5-1 with TRBJ2-7; tentative D call: TRBD2 (5 bases). V dropped 1 base and J dropped 3 bases, with 17 bases sitting between them. This CDR3 has 16 residues. Germline CDR1 reads SGHRS; CDR2 reads YFSETQ. The CDR3 DNA follows: TGCGCCAGCAGCTTGTCTCCGGACGGACTTAACTACGAGCAGTACTTC. It yields the protein CASSLSPDGLNYEQYF.

This clonotype showed up many times. The V call is TRBV28, the J call TRBJ2-1; possible D gene TRBD2, 5 bases. Germline V lookup: CDR1 MDHEN, CDR2 SYDVKM. Trimming pared 6 bases from V and 0 bases from J, leaving 12 bases between. There are 15 residues in the CDR3. DNA of the CDR3: TGTGCCAGCAGCCCTATGGGGAGCTCCTACAATGAGCAGTTCTTC. Translated: CASSPMGSSYNEQFF.

A few counts support this clonotype. The DNA of the CDR3 is TGTGCCAGCAGTTTTGGGGATTTCTATGGCTACACCTTC. It translates to CASSFGDFYGYTF. This rearrangement joins TRBV28 to TRBJ1-2; D not certain. The CDR3 loop spans 13 amino acids. Germline loops: CDR1 MDHEN, CDR2 SYDVKM. V was clipped by 3 bases and J by 4 bases, with 9 bases between them.

This clonotype was seen repeatedly, ten times or more. The rearrangement uses TRBV11-1 and TRBJ2-1, with D possibly being TRBD2 (5 bases). Germline V gene data show CDR1 as SGHAT and CDR2 as FQDESV (reference sequence). Trimming pared 3 bases from V and 6 bases from J, leaving 15 bases between. This CDR3 has 15 amino acids. CDR3 sequence reads: CASSLANWESNEQFF. The CDR3 region has the DNA TGTGCCAGCAGCTTGGCGAATTGGGAGTCCAATGAGCAGTTCTTC.

About this clonotype: A read error may explain this, as a much larger clone is one base away. This chain links TRBV12-3 or TRBV12-4 with TRBJ2-5; 8 positions match TRBD2. J lost 7 bases, V lost 7 bases, and 17 bases had no gene match. This CDR3 is 16 amino acids long. CDR3 in amino acids: CASNAIGGGPVWTQYF. CDR3 DNA: TGTGCCAGCAATGCCATCGGGGGGGGGCCCGTGTGGACCCAGTACTTC.

This clonotype appeared many times. This chain uses TRBV27 with TRBJ1-6; weak D call: TRBD1 (5 bases). Germline loops: CDR1 MNHEY, CDR2 SMNVEV (reference sequence). The CDR3 sequence is 14 residues long. V was trimmed by 7 bases and J by 6 bases, leaving 13 bases between them. The CDR3 is CASTSGPVNSPLHF. CDR3 bases: TGTGCCAGCACCTCGGGGCCAGTTAATTCACCCCTCCACTTT.

This clonotype appeared many times. The chain combines TRBV12-3 or TRBV12-4 with TRBJ2-1, with D perhaps matching TRBD2 (7 bases). The V end lost 6 bases, the J end lost 5 bases, and 17 bases lay between the germline ends. The CDR3 is 15 amino acids. CDR3 residues: CASSFRGGGNNEQFF. The CDR3 coding sequence is TGTGCCAGCAGCTTCAGGGGAGGGGGAAACAATGAGCAGTTCTTC.

This clonotype has ten or more counts. This chain links TRBV20-1 with TRBJ2-7, with 7 bases lining up with TRBD2. This CDR3 is built from 15 residues. Trimming removed 3 bases from V and 7 bases from J; junction bases left unmatched: 15. Looked up from germline, CDR1 is DFQATT and CDR2 is SNEGSKA (reference sequence). The CDR3 loop is CSASSRGGVVEEQYF. The DNA for the CDR3 is TGCAGTGCTAGTAGTCGCGGGGGTGTTGTGGAGGAGCAGTACTTC.